The subject of this entry is one T cell receptor beta chain. The PCR was carried out with 60 Vbeta primers and 13 Jbeta primers. Some clones are missing from TCRdb's copy, which holds only in-frame ones; the method was immunoSEQ multiplex PCR. The sample consists of about 120,000 clones, around 70% of them appearing once. This entry belongs to a study of cytomegalovirus exposure and HLA in healthy donors. Sequencing was carried out using PBMCs. This clonotype was sampled from a woman aged 40 to 50 in good health and CMV-seronegative.

CDR3: CSVDLYGANTEAFF. DNA of the CDR3: TGCAGCGTTGACCTTTATGGGGCGAACACTGAAGCTTTCTTT. This chain joins TRBV29-1 and TRBJ1-1; possible D gene TRBD1, 5 bases. The V gene's germline CDR1 is SQVTM and CDR2 ANQGSEA. Deletions cut 3 bases from V and 1 base from J, with 12 bases between. The CDR3 length is 14 residues.